Shown below are 26 T cell receptor beta chains from a single sample sequenced in a study of CD8+ T cells in alopecia areata (dated by TCRdb to between 2017 and 2018). The method was the immunoSEQ multiplex PCR assay. For TCR sequencing, RNA was extracted from every sample and reverse transcribed into cDNA to serve as template. TCRdb re-hosts the immuneACCESS table, in-frame sequences only. Its copies lack some clones; in the studies checked, an unresolved V gene accounts for under half of them, and the cause for the rest is not known. The sample features about 19,000 clones, and none is a singleton. Clones ranked in the top ten supply approximately 33% of the sample. Cells from mouse cutaneous lymph nodes were pooled, stained for CD4, CD8alpha, NKG2D, NKG2ACE and other markers, and then sorted on a BD Influx. The specimen sequenced was CD8+ T cells sorted from a lymph node. Source of these receptors: a C3H/HeJ mouse with alopecia areata. The strain carries MHC haplotype H2-k.

The sample holds a few counts of this clone. Any gene name here is a mouse gene name. The read halts 4 residues ahead of the CDR3 end, with the missing end drawn from the germline J gene. The rearrangement joins TRBV13-1 to TRBJ2-3; TRBD1 matches 9 bases. V shed 3 bases and J 3 bases; nucleotides not matched to a gene: 5. The CDR3 totals 15 residues. Per the germline V gene, CDR1 is NSHNY and CDR2 is SYGAGN. CDR3: CASSVLQGAAETLYF. CDR3 DNA (partial): TGTGCCAGCAGTGTCCTACAGGGGGCCGCAGAA.

With regard to this clone: The germline and genes are mouse ones. The CDR3 end lies 4 residues beyond the end of the read and is filled in from the germline J gene. V usage is TRBV31 and J usage is TRBJ2-3, with TRBD2 matching over 9 bases. The CDR3 sequence is 15 residues long. Per the germline V gene, CDR1 is GKSSPN and CDR2 is SITVG. Unmatched junction bases numbered 3, after V lost 2 bases and J lost 0 bases. The part of the CDR3 DNA that was read is TGTGCCTGGAGTGACTGGGGGACTAGTGCAGAA. This codes for CAWSDWGTSAE. The entire CDR3 protein is CAWSDWGTSAETLYF.

This clone showed up just a few times. Mouse gene names and germline throughout. The CDR3 end falls 4 residues outside the read, so it is completed with the germline J gene. The rearrangement joins TRBV13-2 to TRBJ2-5; the D gene is possibly TRBD2 (6 bases). The length of the CDR3 is 14 residues. Germline V gives CDR1 NNHNN, CDR2 SYGAGS (reference sequence). Trimming removed 5 bases from V and 0 bases from J, with 10 bases in between. The CDR3: CASGAGLNQDTQYF. The sequenced CDR3 bases are TGTGCCAGCGGCGCGGGACTTAACCAAGAC.

This clone was observed at least ten times. The gene names here belong to mouse. The read finishes 4 residues shy of the CDR3 end, and the germline J gene is used to complete it. The chain is built from TRBV14 and TRBJ1-1; TRBD1 matches at 7 bases. The CDR3 runs 12 residues. The germline gives CDR1 SGHDT, CDR2 FRDEAV. CDR3 DNA (partial): TGTGCCAGCAGTTACAGGGGAACA. Protein sequence: CASSYRGT. The CDR3, in full, reads CASSYRGTEVFF.

This clone was counted a few times. Gene labels here are mouse ones. Coverage ceases 4 residues before the CDR3 finishes, and the germline J gene fills in the end. The chain links TRBV13-1 to TRBJ2-4; D might be TRBD1 (6 bases). Per the germline V gene, CDR1 is NSHNY and CDR2 is SYGAGN. The CDR3 has 13 residues. The covered CDR3 bases are TGTGCCAGCAGTGAAGGGGGACCGAAC. Protein: CASSEGGPN. The full CDR3 sequence reads CASSEGGPNTLYF.

This clone has ten or more counts. Gene and germline names: mouse. CDR3 DNA (partial): TGTGCCAGCAGTGTCGGCTGGGGGGACTCCTAT. This translates into CASSVGWGDSY. The complete CDR3 protein is CASSVGWGDSYEQYF. The rearrangement uses TRBV13-3 and TRBJ2-7, with 8 bases aligning to TRBD2. The sequence runs out 4 residues before the end of the CDR3; the remainder is reconstructed from the germline J gene. V was clipped by 3 bases and J by 0 bases; unmatched bases: 5. This CDR3 spans 15 amino acids. Germline V gene lookup returns CDR1 NNHDY and CDR2 SYVADS.

In its sample, this clone was seen many times. The listed genes are named as in mouse. The read halts 4 residues ahead of the CDR3 end, with the missing end drawn from the germline J gene. The chain uses TRBV1 and TRBJ2-7, with D possibly being TRBD2 (7 bases). The CDR3 covers 14 residues. From germline, CDR1 is NSQYPW and CDR2 LRSPGD (reference sequence). CDR3 sequence reads: CTCSAGRGAYEQYF. CDR3 bases read: TGCACCTGCAGTGCAGGCCGGGGGGCGTAT. The entire variable domain, with the rest obtained from reference TRBV1 and TRBJ2-7, is as follows: VTLLEQNPRWRLVPRGQAVNLRCILKNSQYPWMSWYQQDLQKQLQWLFTLRSPGDKEVKSLPGADYLATRVTDTELRLQVANMSQGRTLYCTCSAGRGAYEQYFGPGTRLTVL.

Notes on this clone: Mouse names are used for the genes. The read falls 4 residues short of the CDR3 end, and the missing part is taken from the germline J gene. V usage is TRBV1 and J usage is TRBJ2-5, with D maybe TRBD1 (5 bases). Trimming removed 0 bases at V and 0 bases at J, with 10 bases between. The CDR3 length is 16 residues. Germline-derived CDR1 and CDR2 are NSQYPW and LRSPGD (reference sequence). CDR3 in amino acids: CTCSADQGNNQDTQYF. CDR3 DNA, as far as it was read: TGCACCTGCAGTGCAGATCAGGGTAATAACCAAGAC.

This clone has at least ten counts. Gene names are the mouse ones. The DNA ends 4 residues before the CDR3 does, and the rest of the CDR3 is filled in from the germline J gene. This chain uses TRBV13-3 with TRBJ2-7; TRBD1 matches 8 bases. The V gene end was trimmed by 1 base and the J gene end by 0 bases; junction bases not matched to a gene: 3. The CDR3 consists of 15 residues. Germline values: CDR1 NNHDY, CDR2 SYVADS. The CDR3 spells CASSDNRGSSYEQYF. CDR3 DNA (partial): TGTGCCAGCAGTGATAACAGGGGGAGCTCCTAT.

The table lists this clone with a few counts. Genes here carry mouse names. The read comes to an end 4 residues before the CDR3 does, leaving the germline J gene to fill in the end. The chain carries TRBV19 and TRBJ1-1; D is possibly TRBD1 (6 bases). The V gene's germline CDR1 is FNHDT and CDR2 SITEND (reference sequence). V was clipped by 5 bases and J by 0 bases, with 14 bases between them. This CDR3 spans 15 amino acids. CDR3 bases read: TGTGCCAGCAGCTTACCGGGACAATCAAACACA. Its protein product is CASSLPGQSNT. The complete CDR3 sequence is CASSLPGQSNTEVFF.

A few counts support this clone. Genes here carry mouse names. The read stops 4 residues short of the end of the CDR3; the missing end is completed from the germline J gene. V and J are TRBV13-3 and TRBJ1-2; 8 bases line up with TRBD1. The CDR3 extends over 14 amino acids. V trimming: 2 bases; J trimming: 4 bases; junction bases outside the gene matches: 4. The germline V gene encodes CDR1 NNHDY and CDR2 SYVADS. The DNA read from the CDR3 is TGTGCCAGCAGTGAGCAGGGGGCACTCTCC. It yields the protein CASSEQGALS. The whole CDR3 sequence is CASSEQGALSDYTF.

About this clone itself: Gene names and germline match the mouse. CDR3 DNA, as far as it was read: TGTGCCAGCAGTGGGGGGACAGGGAGGAACGAA. Residues: CASSGGTGRNE. The whole CDR3 sequence reads CASSGGTGRNERLFF. The genes are TRBV13-3 and TRBJ1-4; 9 nucleotides agree with TRBD1. Sequencing ends 4 residues short of the CDR3 end; the germline J gene provides the rest. Germline CDR1 and CDR2: NNHDY and SYVADS. The junction had 5 bases not matched to a gene; V was cut back by 3 bases and J by 5 bases. This CDR3 is built from 15 residues.

On this clone itself: The genes and germline here are from mouse. The CDR3 is cut off 4 residues early in the read; its end comes from the germline J gene. This chain connects TRBV13-3 to TRBJ2-4; TRBD1 is a possible D gene (6 bases). This CDR3 has 14 residues. Trimming shortened V by 1 base and J by 3 bases, and 9 bases separated the two germline ends. Per the germline V gene, CDR1 is NNHDY and CDR2 is SYVADS. The DNA read from the CDR3 is TGTGCCAGCAGTGATAAGGGACAACAAAAC. The encoded protein is CASSDKGQQN. The full CDR3 protein reads CASSDKGQQNTLYF.

Regarding this clone: The listed TCRdb protein conflicts with the DNA translation at residue 11, and the protein shown is translated directly from the DNA. Genes and germline are mouse. The read comes to an end 3 residues before the CDR3 does, leaving the germline J gene to fill in the end. This chain connects TRBV12-1 to TRBJ1-6, with unresolved D. TRBJ1-6 is an ORF, with its function uncertain. This CDR3 is built from 14 residues. Germline CDR1 SGHSN, CDR2 HYEKVE. Trimming shortened V by 0 bases and J by 5 bases, and 7 bases separated the two germline ends. The CDR3 bases that were read are TGTGCCAGCTCTCTCAGACTTGATAATTCGCCC. Translation: CASSLRLDNSP. The CDR3 in full is CASSLRLDNSPLYF.

This clone was observed at least ten times. Germline and genes here are mouse. The read gets to within 4 residues of the CDR3 end, and the germline J gene fills in the rest. This chain joins TRBV13-3 and TRBJ2-5; tentative D call: TRBD1 (7 bases). V dropped 5 bases and J dropped 3 bases, with 13 bases sitting between them. CDR3 length: 14 residues. Germline-derived CDR1 and CDR2 are NNHDY and SYVADS. CDR3 sequence reads: CASSAGGRQDTQYF. The covered CDR3 bases are TGTGCCAGCAGCGCAGGGGGGAGACAAGAC.

This clone was picked up a small number of times. The listed genes are named as in mouse. The read terminates 4 residues before the CDR3 end, so the remaining end is supplied by the germline J gene. This rearrangement joins TRBV19 to TRBJ1-1; 8 bases align to TRBD1. Germline V gene data show CDR1 as FNHDT and CDR2 as SITEND (reference sequence). V shed 1 base and J 4 bases; nucleotides not matched to a gene: 6. This CDR3 has 15 residues. The CDR3 DNA, read in part, is TGTGCCAGCAGTATAACAGGGGGAGAAGGCACA. This encodes CASSITGGEGT. The complete CDR3 reads CASSITGGEGTEVFF.

This clone has at least ten counts. Gene labels here are mouse ones. The read stops 4 residues short of the end of the CDR3; the missing end is completed from the germline J gene. This chain links TRBV13-3 with TRBJ1-1; 7 bases line up with TRBD1. This CDR3 is 14 amino acids long. Germline CDR1 is NNHDY and CDR2 is SYVADS. CDR3 residues: CASSDGRGHPEVFF. CDR3 DNA (partial): TGTGCCAGCAGTGATGGGAGGGGGCACCCA.

A note on this clone: The gene symbols are mouse symbols. The read falls 4 residues short of the CDR3 end, and the missing part is taken from the germline J gene. The chain recombines TRBV13-3 with TRBJ2-1; a possible D gene is TRBD2 (7 bases). The V end lost 7 bases, the J end lost 0 bases, and 14 bases lay between the germline ends. Germline V CDR1 and CDR2: NNHDY, SYVADS. The CDR3 spans 15 residues. The CDR3 protein is CASRMWGANYAEQFF. Partial CDR3 DNA: TGTGCCAGCCGGATGTGGGGGGCTAACTATGCT.

A word on this clone: The listed genes are named as in mouse. Coverage ceases 4 residues before the CDR3 finishes, and the germline J gene fills in the end. This chain links TRBV31 with TRBJ1-4, with D unclear. The germline gives CDR1 GKSSPN, CDR2 SITVG. The CDR3 is made up of 14 amino acids. Trimming shortened V by 0 bases and J by 1 base, and 6 bases separated the two germline ends. CDR3 amino acids: CAWSLTDSNERLFF. The CDR3 bases that were read are TGTGCCTGGAGTCTCACAGATTCCAACGAA.

As to this clone: Genes here carry mouse names. The read halts 4 residues ahead of the CDR3 end, with the missing end drawn from the germline J gene. The V and J genes are TRBV14 and TRBJ2-7, with no clear D. The V end was cut by 4 bases, the J end by 3 bases, with 11 bases between. The CDR3 has 13 residues. The V gene's germline CDR1 is SGHDT and CDR2 FRDEAV. The sequenced CDR3 bases are TGTGCCAGCAGTCCTTCTCACTTCTAT. Amino acids: CASSPSHFY. The CDR3 as a whole reads CASSPSHFYEQYF.

In its sample, this clone was seen a few times. The germline and genes are mouse ones. The read finishes 4 residues shy of the CDR3 end, and the germline J gene is used to complete it. The chain is built from TRBV31 and TRBJ2-7; TRBD1 is a possible D gene (5 bases). Germline V lookup: CDR1 GKSSPN, CDR2 SITVG. The CDR3 runs to 14 residues. V was trimmed by 2 bases and J by 0 bases, leaving 11 bases between them. The CDR3 region is CAWSKDTSSYEQYF. Incomplete CDR3 DNA: TGTGCCTGGAGTAAGGACACGAGCTCCTAT.

In its sample, this clone was seen a few times. The protein TCRdb lists differs from the translation of the DNA at residue 15; the protein given here is translated from the DNA itself. Mouse gene names and germline throughout. With the read ending 3 residues before the CDR3 end, the germline J gene is used to fill in that end. This rearrangement joins TRBV13-1 to TRBJ1-6; D is possibly TRBD1 (6 bases). TRBJ1-6 carries the ORF label, with uncertain function. V lost 0 bases and J 0 bases, leaving 13 bases between the germline ends. CDR3 length equals 18 residues. CDR1 is NSHNY, CDR2 SYGAGN, per germline. CDR3 bases read: TGTGCCAGCAGTGATGACCTGGGACAAAATTCCTATAATTCGCCC. It specifies CASSDDLGQNSYNSP. The entire CDR3 protein is CASSDDLGQNSYNSPLYF.

The table lists this clone with many counts. Gene names denote mouse genes. The DNA ends 4 residues before the CDR3 does, and the rest of the CDR3 is filled in from the germline J gene. The V gene is TRBV13-3, the J gene TRBJ2-7, with 7 nucleotides matching TRBD1. Germline V CDR1 and CDR2: NNHDY, SYVADS. The CDR3 sequence is 13 residues long. CDR3 bases read: TGTGCCAGCAGCTCCTCAACAGGGGAT. As protein: CASSSSTGD. The complete CDR3 sequence is CASSSSTGDEQYF.

As to this clone: Mouse gene names and germline throughout. From the germline J gene comes the end of the CDR3, since the read stops 4 residues before it. The genes are TRBV19 and TRBJ2-4; 9 bases map to TRBD2. The CDR3 spans 16 residues. Trimming cost V 5 bases and J 0 bases; bases outside gene matches: 7. Germline loops: CDR1 FNHDT, CDR2 SITEND (reference sequence). CDR3 DNA, as far as it was read: TGTGCCAGCAGAACCGGGACTGGGAGTAGTCAAAAC. Amino acids: CASRTGTGSSQN. The entire CDR3 reads CASRTGTGSSQNTLYF.

This clone was recorded at least ten times. Genes here carry mouse names. The read ends 4 residues before the CDR3 terminus; that terminus is restored from the germline J gene. The chain couples TRBV19 to TRBJ2-5, with TRBD1 matching over 10 bases. Germline V CDR1 and CDR2: FNHDT, SITEND (reference sequence). The CDR3 spans 14 residues. The sequenced CDR3 bases are TGTGCCAGCAGTATTGGGACAGGGGAAGAC. Residues: CASSIGTGED. The entire CDR3 reads CASSIGTGEDTQYF.

A word on this clone: At one boundary the junction diverges from the germline segment, which might be a read error. The gene symbols are mouse symbols. The CDR3 end is not reached by the read, which stops 4 residues before it; the germline J gene fills it in. The J gene is TRBJ1-4, the V gene TRBV19; possible D gene TRBD1, 6 bases. CDR3 length: 14 residues. In germline, CDR1 is FNHDT, CDR2 SITEND (reference sequence). The CDR3 sequence is CAGSMGTPNERLFF. The sequenced part of the CDR3 DNA is TGTGCCGGCAGTATGGGGACACCGAACGAA.